The 22 T cell receptor beta chains below all came from one sample that was sequenced in a study of shared clonotypes between healthy human individuals. Method: immunoSEQ multiplex PCR; TCRdb's copy keeps in-frame clones and lacks some. The sample shows about 2.4 million clones, approximately 93% of them seen only once. Sequenced: naive CD4+ T cells from PBMCs. The subset was: CD45RA+ positively selected. The receptor source for this set is a man aged 18 to 30 in good health. Some clones in this sample may be carry-over from other donors' samples.

The V and J genes are TRBV13 and TRBJ1-1; D may be TRBD1 (5 bases). Trimming took off 2 bases at V and 0 bases at J, with 22 bases between the two ends. This CDR3 is 19 amino acids long. Germline CDR1 reads PRHDT; CDR2 reads FYEKMQ (reference sequence). Here the CDR3 reads CASSLFRQPRFLMNTEAFF. CDR3 in DNA: TGTGCCAGCAGCTTATTTCGACAGCCGAGGTTTCTCATGAACACTGAAGCTTTCTTT.

The chain links TRBV29-1 to TRBJ2-2; D unresolved. V was clipped by 6 bases and J by 0 bases, with 14 bases between them. Looked up from germline, CDR1 is SQVTM and CDR2 is ANQGSEA. The CDR3 consists of 15 residues. In nucleotides, the CDR3 is TGCAGCGTAAAAACACCCGCCCCGAACACCGGGGAGCTGTTTTTT. Translated: CSVKTPAPNTGELFF.

V and J are TRBV6-6 and TRBJ2-5; D may match TRBD1 or TRBD2 (5 bases each). The V end lost 5 bases, the J end lost 9 bases, and 25 bases lay between the germline ends. Germline lookup yields CDR1 MNHNY and CDR2 SVGAGI (reference sequence). CDR3 size: 16 residues. CDR3 in amino acids: CASSRSRQGVSEAQYF. CDR3 nucleotides: TGTGCCAGCAGTCGCTCGAGGCAGGGAGTATCTGAGGCCCAGTACTTC.

This chain uses TRBV5-1 with TRBJ1-4; D possibly corresponds to TRBD1 (6 bases). The CDR3 extends over 15 amino acids. V was shortened by 0 bases and J by 5 bases, with 11 bases between the two germline ends. Germline-derived CDR1 and CDR2 are SGHRS and YFSETQ. The CDR3 DNA follows: TGCGCCAGCAGCTTGGCCGCAGGGGAAAATGAAAAACTGTTTTTT. Translation gives CASSLAAGENEKLFF.

The chain links TRBV30 to TRBJ2-1; D might be TRBD1 or TRBD2, each matching 7 bases. This CDR3 has 12 residues. V was cut by 3 bases and J by 8 bases, with 11 bases left in between. The germline CDR1 and CDR2 sequences are GTSNPN and SVGIG (reference sequence). The DNA for the CDR3 is TGTGCCTGGAGCCCAGGGGGGGATGAGCAGTTCTTC. Translating gives CAWSPGGDEQFF. The full variable domain, its missing parts supplied by reference TRBV30 and TRBJ2-1, is SQTIHQWPATLVQPVGSPLSLECTVEGTSNPNLYWYRQAAGRGLQLLFYSVGIGQISSEVPQNLSASRPQDRQFILSSKKLLLSDSGFYLCAWSPGGDEQFFGPGTRLTVL.

To note about this clone: This sample includes further DNA sequences coding for the same CDR3. The chain joins TRBV30 to TRBJ1-1; D gene ambiguous. The germline V gene has CDR1 GTSNPN and CDR2 SVGIG (reference sequence). The CDR3 has 11 amino acids. Between the trimmed V and J ends, which lost 0 bases and 2 bases, there was a span of 1 base. The DNA of the CDR3 is TGTGCCTGGAGTGTTAACACTGAAGCTTTCTTT. Residues: CAWSVNTEAFF.

This chain links TRBV2 with TRBJ1-1; 8 bases align to TRBD1. The CDR3 runs to 13 residues. CDR1 SNHLY and CDR2 FYNNEI come from the germline V gene. The ends lost 5 bases at V and 8 bases at J; junction bases unmatched: 7. The CDR3 DNA is TGTGCCAGCAGTTCTGACAGGGGCGGGGAAGCTTTCTTT. This codes for CASSSDRGGEAFF.

The CDR3, as DNA: TGTGCCAGCAGCAGGAAGGGGGATCCTGGAAACACCATATATTTT. Protein: CASSRKGDPGNTIYF. The chain couples TRBV5-4 to TRBJ1-3; perhaps TRBD1 as D (6 bases). The germline V gene has CDR1 SGHNT and CDR2 YYREEE (reference sequence). V was pared by 4 bases and J by 2 bases, with 13 bases between. This CDR3 is built from 15 residues.

Note on this clone: Other DNA sequences in the same sample also yield this CDR3. The rearrangement joins TRBV9 to TRBJ1-3, with a possible D match to TRBD1 (5 bases). Germline CDR1 is SGDLS and CDR2 is YYNGEE. The CDR3 extends over 15 amino acids. The V gene lost 0 bases and the J gene lost 0 bases, with 7 bases spanning the gap. This chain's CDR3 is CASSVATGSGNTIYF. In DNA, the CDR3 is TGTGCCAGCAGCGTAGCTACAGGCTCTGGAAACACCATATATTTT. Looking up the rest from reference TRBV9 and TRBJ1-3 gives the full variable domain: DSGVTQTPKHLITATGQRVTLRCSPRSGDLSVYWYQQSLDQGLQFLIQYYNGEERAKGNILERFSAQQFPDLHSELNLSSLELGDSALYFCASSVATGSGNTIYFGEGSWLTVV.

V and J are TRBV14 and TRBJ2-7; 9 bases agree with TRBD1. The CDR3 has 15 residues. CDR1 SGHDN and CDR2 FVKESK come from the germline V gene. The J segment lost 7 bases and the V segment lost 4 bases, leaving 11 bases of the junction unmatched. The CDR3 sequence is CASSRPGQGRDEQYF. The DNA for the CDR3 is TGTGCCAGCAGCCGGCCGGGACAGGGAAGGGATGAGCAGTACTTC.

The chain has TRBV7-2 and TRBJ2-7; 7 bases align to TRBD1. The CDR3 contains 14 residues. Germline V lookup: CDR1 SGHTA, CDR2 FQGNSA. J lost 0 bases, V lost 5 bases, and 4 bases had no gene match. The CDR3 DNA sequence: TGTGCCAGCAGCCGGGACAGCCCCTCCTACGAGCAGTACTTC. It codes for CASSRDSPSYEQYF.

J is TRBJ1-2 and V is TRBV7-3; D remains ambiguous. Per the germline V gene, CDR1 is SGHTA and CDR2 is FQGTGA. This CDR3 spans 15 amino acids. The germline V and J ends were trimmed by 2 bases and 2 bases, with 12 bases remaining between them. For the CDR3, the DNA is TGTGCCAGCAGCTTATCGTCTGTCGGGAACTATGGCTACACCTTC. It translates to CASSLSSVGNYGYTF.

The rearrangement joins TRBV7-3 to TRBJ2-3, with TRBD2 matching over 10 bases. V gave up 0 bases and J gave up 0 bases; unmatched junction bases: 6. CDR1 is SGHTA, CDR2 FQGTGA, per germline. This CDR3 has 18 amino acids. Written as DNA, the CDR3 is TGTGCCAGCAGCTTAACCTTCGGGACTAGCGCTAGCACAGATACGCAGTATTTT. It specifies CASSLTFGTSASTDTQYF. Looking up the rest from reference TRBV7-3 and TRBJ2-3 gives the full variable domain: GAGVSQTPSNKVTEKGKYVELRCDPISGHTALYWYRQSLGQGPEFLIYFQGTGAADDSGLPNDRFFAVRPEGSVSTLKIQRTERGDSAVYLCASSLTFGTSASTDTQYFGPGTRLTVL.

The V gene is TRBV19, the J gene TRBJ2-2, with D tentatively TRBD1 or TRBD2 (6 bases each). Germline CDR1 is LNHDA and CDR2 is SQIVND (reference sequence). V lost 4 bases to trimming and J lost 1 base, with 10 bases between them. This CDR3 spans 15 amino acids. CDR3 nucleotide sequence: TGTGCCAGTAGTAAGGGGGGTCTGAACACCGGGGAGCTGTTTTTT. This gives the protein CASSKGGLNTGELFF.

The gene calls are TRBV5-4 and TRBJ2-1; TRBD2 might be the D (5 bases). Trimming took off 2 bases at V and 10 bases at J, with 16 bases between the two ends. Germline lookup yields CDR1 SGHNT and CDR2 YYREEE (reference sequence). CDR3 size: 14 residues. CDR3 nucleotides: TGTGCCAGCAGCTTCTGGACCCGGGAAGGGGAGCAGTTCTTC. Translation gives CASSFWTREGEQFF.

The rearrangement links TRBV19 to TRBJ1-5, with D possibly matching TRBD1 (6 bases). The V end was cut by 0 bases, the J end by 7 bases, with 16 bases between. The CDR3 length is 16 residues. CDR1 and CDR2 (germline): LNHDA, SQIVND (reference sequence). CDR3 bases: TGTGCCAGTAGTATAGAGGGGGGCTGGGGAGGCCAGCCCCAGCATTTT. This codes for CASSIEGGWGGQPQHF.

This clone was seen more than once but under ten times. V is TRBV18 and J is TRBJ2-2; D ambiguous. Germline lookup yields CDR1 KGHSH and CDR2 LQKENI. V lost 8 bases and J 7 bases, leaving 11 bases between the germline ends. The CDR3 contains 12 residues. CDR3 amino acids: CASTIPNGELFF. CDR3 DNA sequence: TGTGCCAGCACGATTCCCAACGGGGAGCTGTTTTTT. Filled out from reference TRBV18 and TRBJ2-2, the complete variable domain reads NAGVMQNPRHLVRRRGQEARLRCSPMKGHSHVYWYRQLPEEGLKFMVYLQKENIIDESGMPKERFSAEFPKEGPSILRIQQVVRGDSAAYFCASTIPNGELFFGEGSRLTVL.

This chain links TRBV27 with TRBJ2-3; D is unclear. Trimming shortened V by 5 bases and J by 4 bases, and 10 bases separated the two germline ends. Looked up from germline, CDR1 is MNHEY and CDR2 is SMNVEV (reference sequence). The CDR3 covers 13 residues. CDR3 in DNA: TGTGCCAGCAGTCCATACTACGCAGATACGCAGTATTTT. It yields the protein CASSPYYADTQYF.

About this clone: Other DNA sequences in the same sample also yield this CDR3. Here the CDR3 DNA reads TGTGCCAGTAGCACGACAGGGTCCGGGGCCAACGTCCTGACTTTC. Encoded protein: CASSTTGSGANVLTF. The J gene is TRBJ2-6, the V gene TRBV19; 7 positions match TRBD1. CDR1 LNHDA and CDR2 SQIVND come from the germline V gene (reference sequence). The CDR3 has 15 residues. V gave up 6 bases and J gave up 4 bases; unmatched junction bases: 6.

V usage is TRBV7-2 and J usage is TRBJ1-4; D is perhaps TRBD1 (5 bases). Trimming shortened V by 4 bases and J by 5 bases, and 11 bases separated the two germline ends. Germline-derived CDR1 and CDR2 are SGHTA and FQGNSA. The length of the CDR3 is 14 residues. The CDR3 sequence: CASSSRTWNEKLFF. The CDR3 DNA reads as TGTGCCAGCAGCTCACGGACATGGAATGAAAAACTGTTTTTT.

This chain uses TRBV27 with TRBJ1-1, with TRBD1 identical over 9 bases. Germline assignment: CDR1 MNHEY and CDR2 SMNVEV (reference sequence). There are 14 residues in the CDR3. J lost 8 bases, V lost 5 bases, and 9 bases had no gene match. CDR3 loop: CASSPRGTGSEAFF. CDR3 in DNA: TGTGCCAGCAGTCCCCGAGGGACAGGGTCCGAAGCTTTCTTT.

The V call is TRBV6-5, the J call TRBJ1-1, with 8 bases identical to TRBD1. The J segment lost 12 bases and the V segment lost 0 bases, leaving 9 bases of the junction unmatched. Germline CDR1 MNHEY, CDR2 SVGAGI. The CDR3 totals 14 residues. This CDR3 is CASSYSRPGGVTFF. CDR3 DNA sequence: TGTGCCAGCAGTTACTCTCGCCCAGGGGGCGTGACTTTCTTT.